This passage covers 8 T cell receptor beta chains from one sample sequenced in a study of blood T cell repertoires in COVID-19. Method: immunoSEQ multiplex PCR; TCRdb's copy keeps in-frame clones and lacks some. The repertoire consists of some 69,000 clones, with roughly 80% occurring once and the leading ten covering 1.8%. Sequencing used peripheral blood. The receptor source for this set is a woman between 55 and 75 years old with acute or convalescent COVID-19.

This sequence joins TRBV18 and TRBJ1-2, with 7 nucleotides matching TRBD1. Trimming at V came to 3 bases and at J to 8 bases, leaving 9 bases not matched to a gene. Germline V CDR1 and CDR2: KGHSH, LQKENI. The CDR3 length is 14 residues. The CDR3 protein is CASSPGQTVAGYTF. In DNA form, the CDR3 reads TGTGCCAGCTCACCGGGACAGACGGTTGCGGGCTACACCTTC.

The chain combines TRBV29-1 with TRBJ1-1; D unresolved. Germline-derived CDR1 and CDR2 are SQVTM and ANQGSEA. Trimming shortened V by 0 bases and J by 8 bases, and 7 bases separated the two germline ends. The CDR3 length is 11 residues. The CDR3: CSVEDSREAFF. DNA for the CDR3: TGCAGCGTTGAAGATTCTCGGGAAGCTTTCTTT.

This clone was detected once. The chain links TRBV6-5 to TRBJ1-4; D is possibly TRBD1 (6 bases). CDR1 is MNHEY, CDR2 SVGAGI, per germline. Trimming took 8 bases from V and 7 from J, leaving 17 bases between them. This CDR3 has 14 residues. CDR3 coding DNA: TGTGCCAGCGGGGGGGCGGGGCAGGGTGAAAAACTGTTTTTT. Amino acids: CASGGAGQGEKLFF.

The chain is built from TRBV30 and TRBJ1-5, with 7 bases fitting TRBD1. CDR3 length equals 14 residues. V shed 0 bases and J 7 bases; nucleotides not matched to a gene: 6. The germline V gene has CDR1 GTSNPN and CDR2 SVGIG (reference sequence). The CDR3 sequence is CAWSVVGDRQPQHF. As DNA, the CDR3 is TGTGCCTGGAGTGTTGTAGGGGACAGACAGCCCCAGCATTTT.

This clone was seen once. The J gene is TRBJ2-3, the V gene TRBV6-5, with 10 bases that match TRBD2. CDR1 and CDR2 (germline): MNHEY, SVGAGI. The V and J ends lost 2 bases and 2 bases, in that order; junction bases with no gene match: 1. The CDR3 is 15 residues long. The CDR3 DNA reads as TGTGCCAGCAGTTACGGACTAGCGGTCACAGATACGCAGTATTTT. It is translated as CASSYGLAVTDTQYF.

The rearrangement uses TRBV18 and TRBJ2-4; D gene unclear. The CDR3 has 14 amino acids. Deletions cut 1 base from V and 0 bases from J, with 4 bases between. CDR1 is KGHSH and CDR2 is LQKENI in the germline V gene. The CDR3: CASSPQLAKNIQYF. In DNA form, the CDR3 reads TGTGCCAGCTCACCACAACTAGCCAAAAACATTCAGTACTTC.

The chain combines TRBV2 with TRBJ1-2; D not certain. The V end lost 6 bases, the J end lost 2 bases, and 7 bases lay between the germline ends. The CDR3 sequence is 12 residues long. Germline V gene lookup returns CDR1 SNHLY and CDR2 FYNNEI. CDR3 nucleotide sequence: TGTGCCAGCAGGTCGCAGAACTATGGCTACACCTTC. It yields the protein CASRSQNYGYTF.

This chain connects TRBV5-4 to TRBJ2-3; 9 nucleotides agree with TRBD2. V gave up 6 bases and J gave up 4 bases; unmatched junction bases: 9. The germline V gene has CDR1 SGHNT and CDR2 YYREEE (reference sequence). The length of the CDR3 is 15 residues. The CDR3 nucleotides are TGTGCCAGCACCAACCCTGCGGGAGGGCCAGATACGCAGTATTTT. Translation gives CASTNPAGGPDTQYF. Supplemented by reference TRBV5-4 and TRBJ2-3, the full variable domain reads ETGVTQSPTHLIKTRGQQVTLRCSSQSGHNTVSWYQQALGQGPQFIFQYYREEENGRGNFPPRFSGLQFPNYSSELNVNALELDDSALYLCASTNPAGGPDTQYFGPGTRLTVL.